This T cell receptor (beta chain) came from a study of shared T cell receptors in the human thymus. Produced via immunoSEQ multiplex PCR; TCRdb's table is partial and in-frame only. The sample includes roughly 700,000 clones, roughly 90% of them seen just once. In germline, CDR1 is SQVTM, CDR2 ANQGSEA. The CDR3 extends over 15 amino acids. Trimming took 1 base from V and 6 from J; bases not matched to a gene: 7. These same data were also listed under a study on human thymus T cells. That paper states: Those donating were healthy Finnish infants in corrective surgery for congenital heart defects. In corrective heart surgery, resections were taken, and these provided the thymus tissue. V and J gene usage appeared biased in thymic and blood repertoires. Overlap was high between thymic repertoires from unrelated individuals, as reported in related research.

The receptor was isolated from a boy under three years old with a congenital heart defect. The chain combines TRBV29-1 with TRBJ2-2, with 8 bases fitting TRBD2. The sequenced material came from thymocytes. CDR3 nucleotides: TGCAGCGTTGAAGGTCTAGCGGGCGGACCCGGGGAGCTGTTTTTT. It translates to CSVEGLAGGPGELFF.